The text below deals with one T cell receptor beta chain. Sequencing used immunoSEQ multiplex PCR; TCRdb keeps in-frame clones, though not all of them. The sample shows roughly 100,000 clones, about four fifths of them seen only once. This entry is derived from a study of T cell responses to AZD1222 COVID-19 vaccine. The starting material was peripheral blood, obtained on day 0 of AZD1222 vaccination. This clonotype was obtained from an adult in good health.

DNA of the CDR3: TGTGCCAGCAGGTTTGGCTCCGGGGCCAACGTCCTGACTTTC. Its translation is CASRFGSGANVLTF. The V gene is TRBV6-5, the J gene TRBJ2-6; D not certain. The CDR3 runs 14 residues. From germline, CDR1 is MNHEY and CDR2 SVGAGI. V shed 6 bases and J shed 4 bases, with 10 bases lying between them.